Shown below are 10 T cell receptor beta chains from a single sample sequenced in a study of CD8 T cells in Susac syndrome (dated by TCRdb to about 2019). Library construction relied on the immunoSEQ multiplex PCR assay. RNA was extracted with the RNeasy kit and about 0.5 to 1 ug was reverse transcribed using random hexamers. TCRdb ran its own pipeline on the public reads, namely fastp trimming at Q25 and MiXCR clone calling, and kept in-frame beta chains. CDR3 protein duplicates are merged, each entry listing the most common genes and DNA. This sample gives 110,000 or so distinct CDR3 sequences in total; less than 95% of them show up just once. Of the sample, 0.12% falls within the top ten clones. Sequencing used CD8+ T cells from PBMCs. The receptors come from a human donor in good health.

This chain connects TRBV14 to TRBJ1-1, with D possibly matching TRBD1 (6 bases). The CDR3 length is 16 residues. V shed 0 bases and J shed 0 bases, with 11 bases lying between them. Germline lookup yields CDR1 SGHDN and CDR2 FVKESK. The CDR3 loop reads CASSQELGQLNTEAFF. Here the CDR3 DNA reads TGTGCCAGCAGCCAAGAACTCGGACAGCTGAACACTGAAGCTTTCTTT.

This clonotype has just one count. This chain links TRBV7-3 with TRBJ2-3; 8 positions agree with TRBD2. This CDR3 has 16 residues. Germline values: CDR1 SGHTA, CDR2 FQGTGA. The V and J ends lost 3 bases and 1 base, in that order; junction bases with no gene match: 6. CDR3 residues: CASSLAGLGGTDTQYF. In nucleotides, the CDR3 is TGTGCCAGCAGCTTGGCGGGACTAGGTGGCACAGATACGCAGTATTTT. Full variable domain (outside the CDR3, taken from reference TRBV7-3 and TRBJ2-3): GAGVSQTPSNKVTEKGKYVELRCDPISGHTALYWYRQSLGQGPEFLIYFQGTGAADDSGLPNDRFFAVRPEGSVSTLKIQRTERGDSAVYLCASSLAGLGGTDTQYFGPGTRLTVL.

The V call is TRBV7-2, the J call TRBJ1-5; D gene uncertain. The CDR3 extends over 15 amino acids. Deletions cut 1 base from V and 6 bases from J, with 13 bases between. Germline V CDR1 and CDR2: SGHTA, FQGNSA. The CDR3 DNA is TGTGCCAGCAGCTTAGGGGTTTTTGGGCTTCAGCCCCAGCATTTT. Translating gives CASSLGVFGLQPQHF.

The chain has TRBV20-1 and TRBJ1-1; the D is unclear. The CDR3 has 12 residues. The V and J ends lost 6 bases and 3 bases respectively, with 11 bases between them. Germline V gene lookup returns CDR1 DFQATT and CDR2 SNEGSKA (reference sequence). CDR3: CSAQAGYTEAFF. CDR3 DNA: TGCAGTGCCCAGGCGGGGTACACTGAAGCTTTCTTT.

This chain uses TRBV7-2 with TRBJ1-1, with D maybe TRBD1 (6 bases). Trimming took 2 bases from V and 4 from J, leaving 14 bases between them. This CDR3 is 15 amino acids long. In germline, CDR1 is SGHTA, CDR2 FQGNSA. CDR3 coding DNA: TGTGCCAGCAGCTTACGGTTCGCCAGGGGCACTGAAGCTTTCTTT. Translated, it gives CASSLRFARGTEAFF.

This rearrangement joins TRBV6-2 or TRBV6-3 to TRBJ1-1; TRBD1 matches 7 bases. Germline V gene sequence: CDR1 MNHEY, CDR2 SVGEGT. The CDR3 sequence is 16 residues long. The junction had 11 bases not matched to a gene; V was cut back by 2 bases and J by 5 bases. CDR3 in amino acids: CASSYSLYPRGTEAFF. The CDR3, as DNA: TGTGCCAGCAGTTACAGTCTATATCCCAGGGGGACTGAAGCTTTCTTT.

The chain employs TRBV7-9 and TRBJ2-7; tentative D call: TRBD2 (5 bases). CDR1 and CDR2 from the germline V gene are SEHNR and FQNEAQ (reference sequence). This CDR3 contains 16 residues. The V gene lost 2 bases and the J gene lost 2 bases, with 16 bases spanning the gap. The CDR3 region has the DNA TGTGCCAGCAGCTTAATGTCCGGGATCCGAGCCTACGAGCAGTACTTC. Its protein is CASSLMSGIRAYEQYF.

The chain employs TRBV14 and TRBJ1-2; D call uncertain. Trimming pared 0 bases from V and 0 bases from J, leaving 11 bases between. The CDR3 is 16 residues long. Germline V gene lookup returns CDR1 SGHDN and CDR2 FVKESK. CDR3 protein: CASSQDVGPPNYGYTF. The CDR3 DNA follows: TGTGCCAGCAGCCAAGATGTTGGACCTCCTAACTATGGCTACACCTTC.

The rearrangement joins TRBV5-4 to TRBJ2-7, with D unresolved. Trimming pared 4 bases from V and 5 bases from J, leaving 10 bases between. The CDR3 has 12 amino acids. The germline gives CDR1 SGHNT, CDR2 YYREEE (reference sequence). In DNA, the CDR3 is TGTGCCAGCAGCGTCTCGGACGACGAGCAGTACTTC. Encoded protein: CASSVSDDEQYF.

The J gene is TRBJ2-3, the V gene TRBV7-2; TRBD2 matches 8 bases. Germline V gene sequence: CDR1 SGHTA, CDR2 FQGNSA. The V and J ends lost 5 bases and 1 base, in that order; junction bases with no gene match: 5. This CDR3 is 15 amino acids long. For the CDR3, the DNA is TGTGCCAGCAGCCCGTCCGGGAGGGGCACAGATACGCAGTATTTT. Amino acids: CASSPSGRGTDTQYF.